This T cell receptor beta chain was recorded in a study of T cells in Graves' hyperthyroidism and ophthalmopathy. Amplification yielded TCR beta CDR3 regions, with RNA transcripts as the source. The study used the HTBI primer set for a first-round RT-PCR of the TCR CDR3. From the multiplex PCR reads, TCRdb called clonotypes with MiXCR, one entry per CDR3 protein. This table has 500,000 to 800,000 distinct CDR3 sequences, about 45% appearing once. With respect to this clonotype: One junction end disagrees with the germline gene, perhaps due to a read error.

The germline V gene encodes CDR1 SNHLY and CDR2 FYNNEI. The CDR3 contains 17 residues. The chain carries TRBV2 and TRBJ2-5, with TRBD2 identical over 12 bases. The sample comprised peripheral blood or thyroid tissue (not recorded which). This clonotype was sampled from an adult man with Graves' disease, either hyperthyroidism or ophthalmopathy (not recorded which). Here the CDR3 DNA reads TGTGCCTGCAGTGCCCAGACTAGCGGGAGTCGAAGGGAGACCCAGTACTTC. It specifies CACSAQTSGSRRETQYF.